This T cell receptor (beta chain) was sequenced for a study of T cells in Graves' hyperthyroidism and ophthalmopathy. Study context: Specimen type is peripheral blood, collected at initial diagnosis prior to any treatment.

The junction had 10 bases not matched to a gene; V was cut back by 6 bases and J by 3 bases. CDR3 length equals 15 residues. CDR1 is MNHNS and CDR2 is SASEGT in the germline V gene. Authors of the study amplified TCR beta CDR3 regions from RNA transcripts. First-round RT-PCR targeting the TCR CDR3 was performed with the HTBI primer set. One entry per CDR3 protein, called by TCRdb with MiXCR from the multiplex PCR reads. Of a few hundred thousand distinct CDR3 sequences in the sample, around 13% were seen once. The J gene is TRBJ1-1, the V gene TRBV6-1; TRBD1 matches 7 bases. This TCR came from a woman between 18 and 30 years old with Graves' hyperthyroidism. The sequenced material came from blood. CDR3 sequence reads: CASSPRPQGHTEAFF. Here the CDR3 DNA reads TGTGCCAGCAGCCCCAGGCCACAGGGGCACACTGAAGCTTTCTTT.